This TCR beta chain was obtained from a study of breast tumors, draining lymph nodes, adjacent tissues. Study observations and caveats: Tumor and nontumor repertoires were significantly more similar in luminal-like than in basal-like breast cancer.

There are 16 residues in the CDR3. With 3 bases clipped from V and 5 bases from J, the junction kept 11 bases outside the gene matches. Germline CDR1 reads MNHEY; CDR2 reads SVGEGT. TCRdb recomputed calls from the multiplex PCR reads with MiXCR, one row per CDR3 protein. The data contain 120,000 or so distinct CDR3 sequences, about 20% of them singletons. Note on this clonotype: What it binds is not known.

Samples came from axillary lymph nodes draining the breast cancer. This clonotype was sampled from a female donor with breast cancer. Some clones in this sample may be carry-over from other donors' samples. This sequence joins TRBV6-2 or TRBV6-3 and TRBJ2-3; 7 bases are shared with TRBD2. Sequencing used axillary lymph node tissue. The CDR3 protein is CASSYYLASGEDTQYF. In nucleotides, the CDR3 is TGTGCCAGCAGTTATTATCTGGCTAGCGGAGAAGATACGCAGTATTTT.